This T cell receptor beta chain was identified during a study of patients and donors after allogeneic stem cell transplantation. The V and J ends lost 5 bases and 5 bases respectively, with 10 bases between them. Germline values: CDR1 SEHNR, CDR2 FQNEAQ (reference sequence). This CDR3 comprises 13 residues. MiXCR, run by TCRdb on the RT-PCR reads, gives a single entry per CDR3 protein. The data hold 80,000 to 90,000 distinct CDR3 sequences, with 48% observed a single time. The J gene is TRBJ2-1, the V gene TRBV7-9, with D maybe TRBD2 (5 bases). The material sequenced was blood, either unsorted or a sorted T cell fraction (not recorded which). This sequence originates from a human donor who was either an allogeneic HSCT recipient or a stem cell or donor lymphocyte infusion donor (not recorded which). It is not recorded whose cells these are; they may come from a transplant donor. CDR3 sequence reads: CASSAGSHNEQFF. DNA of the CDR3: TGTGCCAGCAGCGCGGGCTCACACAATGAGCAGTTCTTC. Full variable domain (remainder filled in from reference TRBV7-9 and TRBJ2-1): DTGVSQNPRHKITKRGQNVTFRCDPISEHNRLYWYRQTLGQGPEFLTYFQNEAQLEKSRLLSDRFSAERPKGSFSTLEIQRTEQGDSAMYLCASSAGSHNEQFFGPGTRLTVL.